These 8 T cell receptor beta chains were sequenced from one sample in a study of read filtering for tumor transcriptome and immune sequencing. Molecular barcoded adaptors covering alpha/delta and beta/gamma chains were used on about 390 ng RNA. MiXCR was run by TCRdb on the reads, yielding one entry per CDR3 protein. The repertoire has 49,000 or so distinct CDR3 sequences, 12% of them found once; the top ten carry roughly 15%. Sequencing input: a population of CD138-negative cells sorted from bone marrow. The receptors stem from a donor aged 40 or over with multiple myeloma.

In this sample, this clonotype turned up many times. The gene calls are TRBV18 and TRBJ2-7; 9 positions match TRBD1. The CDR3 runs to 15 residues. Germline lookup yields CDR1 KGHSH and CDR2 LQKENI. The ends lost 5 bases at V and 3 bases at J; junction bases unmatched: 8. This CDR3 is CASSAYRDRVYEQYF. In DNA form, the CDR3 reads TGTGCCAGCTCAGCTTACCGGGACAGGGTCTACGAGCAGTACTTC. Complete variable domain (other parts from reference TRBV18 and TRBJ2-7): NAGVMQNPRHLVRRRGQEARLRCSPMKGHSHVYWYRQLPEEGLKFMVYLQKENIIDESGMPKERFSAEFPKEGPSILRIQQVVRGDSAAYFCASSAYRDRVYEQYFGPGTRLTVT.

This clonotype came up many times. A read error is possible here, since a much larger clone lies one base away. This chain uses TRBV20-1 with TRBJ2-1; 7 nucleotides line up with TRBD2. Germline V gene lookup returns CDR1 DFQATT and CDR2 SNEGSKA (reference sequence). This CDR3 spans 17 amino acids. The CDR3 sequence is CSGARAGPQGSYSEQFF. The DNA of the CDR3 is TGCAGTGGCGCAAGAGCGGGACCCCAAGGATCTTACAGTGAGCAGTTCTTC.

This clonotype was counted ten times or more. CDR3 amino acids: CASSYRVNQPQHF. The CDR3 DNA reads as TGTGCCAGCAGTTACAGAGTCAATCAGCCCCAGCATTTT. V and J are TRBV6-5 and TRBJ1-5; D not resolved. The length of the CDR3 is 13 residues. CDR1 MNHEY and CDR2 SVGAGI come from the germline V gene. The V gene lost 2 bases and the J gene lost 3 bases, with 5 bases spanning the gap.

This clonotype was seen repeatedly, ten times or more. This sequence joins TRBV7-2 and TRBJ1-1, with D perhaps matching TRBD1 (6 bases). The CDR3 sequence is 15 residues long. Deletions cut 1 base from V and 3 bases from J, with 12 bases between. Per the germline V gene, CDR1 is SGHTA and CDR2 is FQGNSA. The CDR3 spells CASSLGGGADTEAFF. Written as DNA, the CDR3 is TGTGCCAGCAGCTTAGGGGGGGGGGCTGACACTGAAGCTTTCTTT.

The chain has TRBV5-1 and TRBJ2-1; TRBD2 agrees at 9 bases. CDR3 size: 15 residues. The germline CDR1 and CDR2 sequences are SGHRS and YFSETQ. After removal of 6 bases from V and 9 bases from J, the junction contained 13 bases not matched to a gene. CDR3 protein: CASNFAGGINSEQFF. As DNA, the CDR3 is TGCGCCAGCAACTTCGCGGGAGGGATTAACAGTGAGCAGTTCTTC.

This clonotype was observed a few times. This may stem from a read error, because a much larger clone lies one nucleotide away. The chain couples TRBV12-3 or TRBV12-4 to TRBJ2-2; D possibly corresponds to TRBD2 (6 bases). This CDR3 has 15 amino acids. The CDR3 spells CASSVREKNTGELSF. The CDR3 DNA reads TGTGCCAGCAGTGTCCGGGAGAAGAACACCGGGGAGCTGTCTTTT.

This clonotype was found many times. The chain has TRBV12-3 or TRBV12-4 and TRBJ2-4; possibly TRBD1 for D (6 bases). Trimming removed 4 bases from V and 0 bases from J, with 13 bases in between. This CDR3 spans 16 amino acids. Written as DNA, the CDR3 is TGTGCCAGCAGTTCTCAGGGGTCGATAGCCAAAAACATTCAGTACTTC. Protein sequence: CASSSQGSIAKNIQYF.

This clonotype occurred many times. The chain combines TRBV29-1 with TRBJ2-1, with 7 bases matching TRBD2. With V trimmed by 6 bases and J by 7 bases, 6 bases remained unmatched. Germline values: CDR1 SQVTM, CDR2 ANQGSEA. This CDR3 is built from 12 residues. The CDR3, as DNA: TGCAGCGTAGCGGGATCGGTAAATGAGCAGTTCTTC. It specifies CSVAGSVNEQFF.